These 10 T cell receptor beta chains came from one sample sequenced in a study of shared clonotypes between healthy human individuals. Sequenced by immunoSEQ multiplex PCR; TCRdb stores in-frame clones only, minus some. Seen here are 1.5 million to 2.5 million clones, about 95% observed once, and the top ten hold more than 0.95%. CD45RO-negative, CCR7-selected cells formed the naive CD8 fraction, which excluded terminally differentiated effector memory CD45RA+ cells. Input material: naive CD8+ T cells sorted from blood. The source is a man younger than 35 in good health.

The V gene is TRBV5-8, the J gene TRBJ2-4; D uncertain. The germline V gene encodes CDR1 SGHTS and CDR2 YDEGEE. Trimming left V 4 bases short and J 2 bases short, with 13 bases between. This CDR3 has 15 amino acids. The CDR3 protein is CASSAGPLPKNIQYF. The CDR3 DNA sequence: TGTGCCAGCAGCGCCGGGCCCCTTCCCAAAAACATTCAGTACTTC.

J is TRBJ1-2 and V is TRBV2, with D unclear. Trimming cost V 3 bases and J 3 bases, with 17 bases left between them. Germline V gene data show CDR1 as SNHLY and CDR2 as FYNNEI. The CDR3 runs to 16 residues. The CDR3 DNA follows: TGTGCCAGCAGTGAGGGTCTCCCCGTCCCCGACTATGGCTACACCTTC. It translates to CASSEGLPVPDYGYTF.

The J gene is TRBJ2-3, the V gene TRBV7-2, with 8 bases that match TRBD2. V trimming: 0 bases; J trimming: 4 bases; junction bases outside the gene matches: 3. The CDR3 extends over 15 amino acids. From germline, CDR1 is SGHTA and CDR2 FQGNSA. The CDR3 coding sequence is TGTGCCAGCAGCTTAGCAACTAGCGGTGCAGATACGCAGTATTTT. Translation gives CASSLATSGADTQYF.

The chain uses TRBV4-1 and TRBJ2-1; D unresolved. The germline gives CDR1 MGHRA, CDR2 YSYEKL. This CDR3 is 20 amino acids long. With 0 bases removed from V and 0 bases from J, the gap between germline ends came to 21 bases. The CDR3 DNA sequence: TGCGCCAGCAGCCAAGAAATTCATCTAGACTGGGGTGTCTCCTACAATGAGCAGTTCTTC. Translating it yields CASSQEIHLDWGVSYNEQFF.

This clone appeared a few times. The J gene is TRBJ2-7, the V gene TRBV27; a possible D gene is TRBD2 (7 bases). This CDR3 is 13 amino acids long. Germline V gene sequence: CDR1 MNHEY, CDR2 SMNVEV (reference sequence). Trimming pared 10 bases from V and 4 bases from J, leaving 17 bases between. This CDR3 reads CATLGGADYEQYF. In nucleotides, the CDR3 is TGTGCCACCCTAGGGGGGGCCGATTACGAGCAGTACTTC.

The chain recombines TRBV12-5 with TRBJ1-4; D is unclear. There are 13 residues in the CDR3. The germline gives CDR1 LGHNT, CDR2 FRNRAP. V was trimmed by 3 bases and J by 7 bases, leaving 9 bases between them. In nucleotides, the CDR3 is TGTGCTAGTGGTTTTGACGGTACTGAAAAACTGTTTTTT. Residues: CASGFDGTEKLFF.

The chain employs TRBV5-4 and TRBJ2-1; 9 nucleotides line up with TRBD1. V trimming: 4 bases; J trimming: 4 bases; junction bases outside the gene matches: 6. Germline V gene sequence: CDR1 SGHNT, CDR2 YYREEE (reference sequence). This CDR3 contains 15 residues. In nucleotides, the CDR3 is TGTGCCAGCAGCAAAGGGACAGGGTATTACAATGAGCAGTTCTTC. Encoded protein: CASSKGTGYYNEQFF.

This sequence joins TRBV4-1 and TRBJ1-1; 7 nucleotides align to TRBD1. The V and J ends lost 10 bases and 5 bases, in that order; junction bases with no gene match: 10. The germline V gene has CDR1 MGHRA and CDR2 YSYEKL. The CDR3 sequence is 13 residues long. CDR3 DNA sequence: TGCGCCACCCAACAAGGGGGCCGGACTGAAGCTTTCTTT. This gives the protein CATQQGGRTEAFF.

The CDR3 DNA is TGTGCCAGCAGTTACCTGGACACAGATACGCAGTATTTT. Residues: CASSYLDTDTQYF. J is TRBJ2-3 and V is TRBV6-5, with no clear D. V was shortened by 2 bases and J by 2 bases, with 5 bases between the two germline ends. This CDR3 is built from 13 residues. Germline values: CDR1 MNHEY, CDR2 SVGAGI.

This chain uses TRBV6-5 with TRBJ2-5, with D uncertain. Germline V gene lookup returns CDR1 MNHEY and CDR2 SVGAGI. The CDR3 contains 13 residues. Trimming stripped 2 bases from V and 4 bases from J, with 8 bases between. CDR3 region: CASSYKAGETQYF. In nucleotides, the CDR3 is TGTGCCAGCAGTTACAAGGCCGGAGAGACCCAGTACTTC.